The clone carrying this T cell receptor (beta chain) has a handful of counts. Its antigen is unknown. The data stem from a study of T cell repertoires in cytomegalovirus infection. TCRdb re-called the reads through MiXCR, storing one row per CDR3 protein. The data show some 940,000 distinct CDR3 sequences, around 30% seen once. The CDR3 extends over 15 amino acids. Trimming removed 5 bases at V and 2 bases at J, with 15 bases between. Germline V lookup: CDR1 SEHNR, CDR2 FQNEAQ (reference sequence). Here the sequenced sample was cultured CD8+ T cells from PBMCs, taken from culture after CMV antigen stimulation. The receptor was isolated from a human donor in good health (CMV status not recorded). Some clones in this sample may be carry-over from other donors' samples. The gene calls are TRBV7-9 and TRBJ1-1; tentatively, D is TRBD1 (6 bases). The CDR3 DNA reads TGTGCCAGCAGCCCTAGGGAGGGGGAAAACACTGAAGCTTTCTTT. Its translation: CASSPREGENTEAFF. The full variable domain, in which reference TRBV7-9 and TRBJ1-1 provide the parts outside the CDR3, is DTGVSQNPRHKITKRGQNVTFRCDPISEHNRLYWYRQTLGQGPEFLTYFQNEAQLEKSRLLSDRFSAERPKGSFSTLEIQRTEQGDSAMYLCASSPREGENTEAFFGQGTRLTVV.